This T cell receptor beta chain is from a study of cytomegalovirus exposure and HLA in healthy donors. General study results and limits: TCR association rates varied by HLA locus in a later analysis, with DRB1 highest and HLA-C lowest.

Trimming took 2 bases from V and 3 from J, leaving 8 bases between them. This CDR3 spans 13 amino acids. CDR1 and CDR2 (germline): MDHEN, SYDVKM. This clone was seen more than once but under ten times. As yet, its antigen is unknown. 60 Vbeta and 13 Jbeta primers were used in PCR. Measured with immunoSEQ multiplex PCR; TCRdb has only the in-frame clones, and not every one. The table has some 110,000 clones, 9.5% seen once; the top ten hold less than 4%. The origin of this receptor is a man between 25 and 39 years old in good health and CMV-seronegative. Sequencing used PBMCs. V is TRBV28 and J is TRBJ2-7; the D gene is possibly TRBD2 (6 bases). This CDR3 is CASSLGGNYEQYF. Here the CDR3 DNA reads TGTGCCAGCAGTTTAGGAGGGAACTACGAGCAGTACTTC.